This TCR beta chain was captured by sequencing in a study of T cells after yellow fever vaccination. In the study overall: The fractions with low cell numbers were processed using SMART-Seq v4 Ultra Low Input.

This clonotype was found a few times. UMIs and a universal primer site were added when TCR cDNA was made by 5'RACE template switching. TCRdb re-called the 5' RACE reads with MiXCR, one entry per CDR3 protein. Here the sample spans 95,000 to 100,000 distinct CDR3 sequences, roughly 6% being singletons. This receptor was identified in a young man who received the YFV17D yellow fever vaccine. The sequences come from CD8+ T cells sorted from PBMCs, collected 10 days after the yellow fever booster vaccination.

This CDR3 reads CSVEHSGRGYTF. The CDR3 DNA is TGCAGCGTTGAACACAGCGGCAGGGGCTACACCTTC. The chain recombines TRBV29-1 with TRBJ1-2; D uncertain. This CDR3 is 12 amino acids long. Germline values: CDR1 SQVTM, CDR2 ANQGSEA. The V gene lost 2 bases and the J gene lost 8 bases, with 12 bases spanning the gap.